This note documents a single T cell receptor beta chain sequence. The data were produced by immunoSEQ multiplex PCR, yet TCRdb's version contains in-frame clones alone and is incomplete. The table includes fewer than 250,000 clones, roughly 87% detected once. This record comes from a study of blood T cell repertoires in COVID-19. Study details: The samples span acute and convalescent COVID-19 from the United States, Italy and Spain.

While infection was still active, Seattle patients were enrolled and then followed longitudinally. V trimming: 0 bases; J trimming: 2 bases; junction bases outside the gene matches: 10. This CDR3 contains 18 residues. The germline gives CDR1 MGHRA, CDR2 YSYEKL. The source material was peripheral blood. The chain joins TRBV4-1 to TRBJ1-2; 9 bases map to TRBD1. The sequence came from a woman aged 60-75 years with COVID-19, enrolled during active disease. The DNA for the CDR3 is TGCGCCAGCAGCCAAGAAATGAGGACAGGGGTACGAAACTATGGCTACACCTTC. It translates to CASSQEMRTGVRNYGYTF.